One sample yielded the 4 T cell receptor beta chains listed below, sequenced in a study of CXCR3-negative and CXCR3-positive naive CD8 T cells. These receptors' antigens are unknown. Study-wide points: Hydrophobicity of TRB CDR3s was greater in CXCR3-positive naive cells than in CXCR3-negative naive cells.

The TRB libraries of cDNA were built by UMI-labeled 5' RACE. Using the 5' RACE reads, TCRdb records one entry per CDR3 protein without DNA. Seen in this sample are some 140,000 distinct CDR3 sequences; the ten most common clones hold approximately 0.46%. The sample was naive CXCR3+ CD8+ T cells from blood. Documented subset: CD45RO-CCR7+CD27+CD95- naive CD8+ T cells expressing CXCR3 (TNR3+). The receptors here all came from a human donor in good health. Some clones in this sample may be carry-over from other donors' samples.

This sequence joins TRBV7-6 and TRBJ2-2; TCRdb picks TRBD1, but there is no DNA to check that call. Germline CDR1 and CDR2: SGHVS and FNYEAQ. This CDR3 has 16 amino acids. CDR3 protein: CASSLEPGPNTGELFF.

The V and J genes are TRBV7-9 and TRBJ2-7. Germline V gives CDR1 SEHNR, CDR2 FQNEAQ (reference sequence). This CDR3 has 13 amino acids. CDR3: CASSRTDTYEQYF.

The chain combines TRBV7-2 with TRBJ1-1. CDR1 is SGHTA and CDR2 is FQGNSA in the germline V gene. This CDR3 spans 17 amino acids. The CDR3 sequence is CASSSYRPIGSNTEAFF.

V usage is TRBV4-2 and J usage is TRBJ1-3; TCRdb's D gene call, TRBD1, goes unchecked for lack of DNA. The germline CDR1 and CDR2 sequences are LGHNA and YNFKEQ. The CDR3 has 16 residues. The CDR3 spells CASSHVGQGEGNTIYF.